This T cell receptor (beta chain) was observed in a study of blood T cell repertoires in COVID-19. In the study overall: Nucleic acid was either cDNA or gDNA, and it came from T cells, B-cell-depleted T cells, or PBMCs.

Authors' methods: Estimated nucleated cell counts came from reference gene primer amplification. Using immunoSEQ multiplex PCR, the repertoire was profiled, and TCRdb retains in-frame clones only, with some absent. The D gene and trimming were derived from the DNA, and the V and J assignments and clone size from that table. The sample has about 480,000 clones, around 87% seen once. Regarding this clone: Other DNA sequences in this sample translate to the same CDR3.

Recruitment covered about 25 US areas and drew participants whose ages spanned about 18 to 100 years. Clinical history as reported by participants underpinned cohort assignment. The sequencing input was PBMCs or T cells enriched from blood (not recorded which). This receptor was taken from a woman between 40 and 50 years old who had recovered from COVID-19.

The CDR3 region is CASSLRGNQPQHF. The DNA for the CDR3 is TGTGCCAGCAGCTTGCGGGGGAATCAGCCCCAGCATTTT. The chain recombines TRBV7-2 with TRBJ1-5; tentative D call: TRBD1 (5 bases). Trimming pared 3 bases from V and 4 bases from J, leaving 7 bases between. CDR3 size: 13 residues. Germline V gives CDR1 SGHTA, CDR2 FQGNSA.